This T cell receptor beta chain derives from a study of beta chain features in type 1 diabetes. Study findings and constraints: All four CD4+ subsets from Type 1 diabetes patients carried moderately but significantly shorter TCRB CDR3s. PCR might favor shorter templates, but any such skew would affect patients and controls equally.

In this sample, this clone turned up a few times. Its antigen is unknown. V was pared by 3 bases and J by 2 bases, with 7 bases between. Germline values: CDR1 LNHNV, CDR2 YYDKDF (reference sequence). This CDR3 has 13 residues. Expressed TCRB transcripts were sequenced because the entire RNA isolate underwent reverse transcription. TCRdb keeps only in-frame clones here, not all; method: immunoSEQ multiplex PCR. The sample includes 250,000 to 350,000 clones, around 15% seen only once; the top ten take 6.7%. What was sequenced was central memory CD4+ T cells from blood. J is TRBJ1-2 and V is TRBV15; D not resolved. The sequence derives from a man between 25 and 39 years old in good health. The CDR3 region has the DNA TGTGCCACCAGCAGCCTACAGAACTATGGCTACACCTTC. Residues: CATSSLQNYGYTF.